This T cell receptor (beta chain) was retrieved from a study of blood T cell repertoires in COVID-19 (dated by TCRdb to between 2020 and 2021). Concerning the study at large: Samples from collaborators originated in the United States, Italy and Spain and spanned both the acute and convalescent phases of COVID-19. The material from the prospective study consisted of cDNA or gDNA derived from T cells, B-cell-depleted T cells, or PBMCs. Subjects who had been exposed to COVID-19, were actively infected with it, or had recovered from it provided the deeply sampled blood TCRbeta repertoires that made up the dataset. A freely available public database, intended as a resource for researchers studying the immune response to SARS-CoV-2, is where the repertoires were released. Samples came from the ongoing ImmuneRACE study (first 160 participants) plus 1,254 subjects from 6 global collaborators. A de-identified subject ID, COVID-19 status, age in years and sex were almost always included in the sample metadata. HLA class I and class II types, where available, came from metadata supplied by the sample provider rather than from assay-based typing. The paper as a whole reports these results and caveats: How much clinical and demographic metadata was included differed by source and by participant, and the metadata was provided uncurated.

Samples from volunteer blood donors who had recovered from COVID-19 were contributed by a second Seattle source. Each collaborating institution followed its own protocols to collect whole blood in K2EDTA tubes. For TCRbeta analysis, collaborators shipped samples as frozen whole blood, isolated PBMCs, or DNA extracted from either of those sample types. This clone was picked up one time. Its antigen is unknown. Nothing much larger sits one base from this clone, and base qualities are not available. The CDR3 numbers 15 residues from cysteine through phenylalanine. The retained sequence is limited to the CDR3, 45 bases, with the frame set at the first base. The V end loses 0 bases and the J end loses 1 base, and a stretch of 8 bases separates them. Taken from the germline V gene (reference sequence), the CDR1 and CDR2 loops are LNHNV and YYDKDF. TCRbeta CDR3 regions were amplified from genomic DNA by means of the immunoSEQ Assay, a bias-controlled multiplex PCR. The original pipeline was this. Nucleated cell counts per sample were estimated from amplification of reference gene primers within the assay. To quantify the absolute abundance of each unique TCRbeta CDR3 rearrangement, sequence reads were collapsed and filtered. For each sample, productive Simpson clonality was calculated by taking the square root of Simpson's diversity index across productive rearrangements. This is the immuneACCESS table as TCRdb keeps it, with only in-frame sequences that have V and J called. A part of the clones is gone; compared with another copy, unresolved V genes explain less than half, and the rest is unexplained. For V, J and clone size, that table is used; D and trimming come from the DNA. This sample lists 200,000 to 300,000 clones; less than 90% were detected once. In total, the top ten clones hold less than 2% of the sample.

This receptor was taken from a woman between 40 and 50 years old who had recovered from COVID-19. The sequence is built from TRBV15 and TRBJ2-3; a tentative D match to TRBD1 spans 6 bases. Material: peripheral blood. The CDR3 sequence is CATSRDSGGTDTQYF. The nucleotides are TGTGCCACCAGCAGAGATTCAGGGGGCACAGATACGCAGTATTTT.